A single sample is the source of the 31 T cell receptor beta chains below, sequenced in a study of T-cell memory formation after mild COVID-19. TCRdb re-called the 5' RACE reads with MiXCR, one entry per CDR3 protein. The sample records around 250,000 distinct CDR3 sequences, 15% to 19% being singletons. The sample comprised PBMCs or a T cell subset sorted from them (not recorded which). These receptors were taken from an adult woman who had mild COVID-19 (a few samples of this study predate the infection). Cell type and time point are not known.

CDR3 in amino acids: CASSGKTGTYEQYF. Here the CDR3 DNA reads TGTGCCAGCAGTGGTAAGACGGGGACCTACGAGCAGTACTTC. The rearrangement links TRBV6-1 to TRBJ2-7; tentative D call: TRBD2 (5 bases). Germline loops: CDR1 MNHNS, CDR2 SASEGT. V lost 4 bases, J lost 2 bases, and 12 bases lay in between. The CDR3 totals 14 residues.

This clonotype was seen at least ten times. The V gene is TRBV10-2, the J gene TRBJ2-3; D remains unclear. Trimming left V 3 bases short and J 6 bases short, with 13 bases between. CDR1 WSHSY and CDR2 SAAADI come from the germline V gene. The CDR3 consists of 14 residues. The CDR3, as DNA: TGCGCCAGCAGTGAAGGTAGCTTAAGTGATACGCAGTATTTT. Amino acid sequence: CASSEGSLSDTQYF.

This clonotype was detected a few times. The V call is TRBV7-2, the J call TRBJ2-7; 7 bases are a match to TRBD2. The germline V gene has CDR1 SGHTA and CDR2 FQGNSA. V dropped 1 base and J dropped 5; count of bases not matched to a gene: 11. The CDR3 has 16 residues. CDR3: CASSLGRTRGTHEQYF. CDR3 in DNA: TGTGCCAGCAGCTTAGGGCGGACTAGAGGGACTCACGAGCAGTACTTC.

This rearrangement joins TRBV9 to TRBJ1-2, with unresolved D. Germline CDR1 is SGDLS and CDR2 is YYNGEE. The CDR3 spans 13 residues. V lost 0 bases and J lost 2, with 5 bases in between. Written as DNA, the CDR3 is TGTGCCAGCAGCGTAGACCCGAACTATGGCTACACCTTC. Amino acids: CASSVDPNYGYTF.

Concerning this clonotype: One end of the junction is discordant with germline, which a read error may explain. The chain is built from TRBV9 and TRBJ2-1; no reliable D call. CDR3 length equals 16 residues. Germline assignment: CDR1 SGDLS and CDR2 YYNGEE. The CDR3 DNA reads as TGTGCCAGCAGCGTAGCGTTGTTATCGAGCTACAATGAGCAGTTATTC. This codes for CASSVALLSSYNEQLF.

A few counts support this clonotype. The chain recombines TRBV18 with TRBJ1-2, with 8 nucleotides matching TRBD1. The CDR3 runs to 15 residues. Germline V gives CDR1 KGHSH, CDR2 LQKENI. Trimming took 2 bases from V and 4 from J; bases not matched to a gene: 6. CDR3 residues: CASSPTTGVGYGYTF. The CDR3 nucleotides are TGTGCCAGCTCACCAACGACAGGGGTCGGCTATGGCTACACCTTC.

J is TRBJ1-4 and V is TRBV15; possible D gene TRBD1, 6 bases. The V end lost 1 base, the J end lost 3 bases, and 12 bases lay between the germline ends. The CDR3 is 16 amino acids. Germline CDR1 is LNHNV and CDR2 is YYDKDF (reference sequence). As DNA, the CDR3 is TGTGCCACCAGCAGAGTTACAGGGAGACCTAATGAAAAACTGTTTTTT. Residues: CATSRVTGRPNEKLFF.

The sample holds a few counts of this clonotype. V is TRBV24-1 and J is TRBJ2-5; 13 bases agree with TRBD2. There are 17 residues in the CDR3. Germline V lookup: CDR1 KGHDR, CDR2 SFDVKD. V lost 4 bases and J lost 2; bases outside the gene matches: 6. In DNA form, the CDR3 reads TGTGCCACCAGTGACGAGCCGGGACTAGCGGGGCAAGAGACCCAGTACTTC. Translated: CATSDEPGLAGQETQYF.

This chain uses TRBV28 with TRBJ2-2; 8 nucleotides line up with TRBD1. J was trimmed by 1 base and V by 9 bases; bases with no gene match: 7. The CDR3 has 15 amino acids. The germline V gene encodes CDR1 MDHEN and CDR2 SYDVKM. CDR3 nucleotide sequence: TGTGCCAGTATAGACGGACAGGGGAACACCGGGGAGCTGTTTTTT. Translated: CASIDGQGNTGELFF.

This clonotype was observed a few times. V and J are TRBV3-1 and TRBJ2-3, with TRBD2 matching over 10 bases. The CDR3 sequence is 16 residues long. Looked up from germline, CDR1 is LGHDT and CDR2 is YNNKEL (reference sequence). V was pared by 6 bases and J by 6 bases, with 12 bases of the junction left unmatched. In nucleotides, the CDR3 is TGTGCCAGCAGGTTCAGGACTAGCGGAGGACTTGATACGCAGTATTTT. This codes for CASRFRTSGGLDTQYF.

In DNA form, the CDR3 reads TGTGCCAGCAGCCAAGAGACCGGGGGCGGGGTTAATGAAAAACTGTTTTTT. This translates into CASSQETGGGVNEKLFF. V and J are TRBV3-1 and TRBJ1-4, with a possible D match to TRBD1 (6 bases). In germline, CDR1 is LGHDT, CDR2 YNNKEL (reference sequence). The CDR3 totals 17 residues. V dropped 0 bases and J dropped 4 bases, with 15 bases sitting between them.

The CDR3: CASENLGARRYEQFF. The CDR3 DNA follows: TGTGCCAGCGAGAACCTTGGGGCTCGACGGTATGAGCAGTTCTTC. V usage is TRBV7-9 and J usage is TRBJ2-1, with TRBD1 as a possible D gene (5 bases). There are 15 residues in the CDR3. Trimming pared 8 bases from V and 8 bases from J, leaving 22 bases between. Germline V gene lookup returns CDR1 SEHNR and CDR2 FQNEAQ (reference sequence).

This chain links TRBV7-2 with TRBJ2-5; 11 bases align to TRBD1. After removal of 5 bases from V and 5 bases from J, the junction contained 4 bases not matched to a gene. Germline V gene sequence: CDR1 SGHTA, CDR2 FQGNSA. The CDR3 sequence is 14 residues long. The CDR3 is CASSVDRGLETQYF. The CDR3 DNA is TGTGCCAGCAGCGTGGACAGGGGGCTGGAGACCCAGTACTTC. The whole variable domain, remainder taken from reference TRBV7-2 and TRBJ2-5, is GAGVSQSPSNKVTEKGKDVELRCDPISGHTALYWYRQSLGQGLEFLIYFQGNSAPDKSGLPSDRFSAERTGGSVSTLTIQRTQQEDSAVYLCASSVDRGLETQYFGPGTRLLVL.

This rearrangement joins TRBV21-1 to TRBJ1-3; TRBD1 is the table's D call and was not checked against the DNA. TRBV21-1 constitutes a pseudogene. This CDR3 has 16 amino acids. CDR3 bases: TGTGCCAGCAGCCTAAGGAGGGGGACATCTGGAAACACCATATATTTT. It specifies CASSLRRGTSGNTIYF.

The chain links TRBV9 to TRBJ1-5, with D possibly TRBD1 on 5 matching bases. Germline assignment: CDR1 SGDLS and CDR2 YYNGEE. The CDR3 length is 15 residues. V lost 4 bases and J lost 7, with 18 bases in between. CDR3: CASSPGASDQQPQHF. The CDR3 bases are TGTGCCAGCAGCCCCGGGGCTTCGGACCAGCAGCCCCAGCATTTT.

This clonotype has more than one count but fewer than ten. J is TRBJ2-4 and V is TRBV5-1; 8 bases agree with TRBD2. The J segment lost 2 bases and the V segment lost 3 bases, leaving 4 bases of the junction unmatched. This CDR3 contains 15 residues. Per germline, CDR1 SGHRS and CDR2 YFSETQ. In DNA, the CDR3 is TGCGCCAGCAGCTCAAGCGGGAGCTCCAAAAACATTCAGTACTTC. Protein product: CASSSSGSSKNIQYF.

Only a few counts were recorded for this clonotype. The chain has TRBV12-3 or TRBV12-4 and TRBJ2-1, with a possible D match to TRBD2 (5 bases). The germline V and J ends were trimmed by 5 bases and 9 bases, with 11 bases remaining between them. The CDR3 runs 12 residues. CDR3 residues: CASSPGFGEQFF. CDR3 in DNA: TGTGCCAGCAGTCCGGGGTTCGGTGAGCAGTTCTTC.

The CDR3 nucleotides read TGTGCCAGCAACGGGGACGGGAACTACGAGCAGTACTTC. Amino acids: CASNGDGNYEQYF. The chain links TRBV6-2 or TRBV6-3 to TRBJ2-7, with D tentatively TRBD1 or TRBD2 (5 bases each). Germline V lookup: CDR1 MNHEY, CDR2 SVGEGT. The CDR3 contains 13 residues. Trimming pared 7 bases from V and 3 bases from J, leaving 13 bases between.

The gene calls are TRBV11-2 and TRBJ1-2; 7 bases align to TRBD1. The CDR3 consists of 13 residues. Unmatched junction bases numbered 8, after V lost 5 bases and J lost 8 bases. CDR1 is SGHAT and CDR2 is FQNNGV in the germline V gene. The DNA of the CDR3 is TGTGCCAGCAGCAAGGAGGGGGCGCGAGGCTACACCTTC. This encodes CASSKEGARGYTF.

The CDR3 here is CASSSLSGRRRETQYF. DNA for the CDR3: TGTGCCAGCAGCTCTCTTAGCGGGAGGAGGAGGGAGACCCAGTACTTC. V usage is TRBV7-2 and J usage is TRBJ2-5; 10 nucleotides line up with TRBD2. The CDR3 spans 16 residues. J lost 5 bases, V lost 4 bases, and 10 bases had no gene match. Germline V CDR1 and CDR2: SGHTA, FQGNSA.

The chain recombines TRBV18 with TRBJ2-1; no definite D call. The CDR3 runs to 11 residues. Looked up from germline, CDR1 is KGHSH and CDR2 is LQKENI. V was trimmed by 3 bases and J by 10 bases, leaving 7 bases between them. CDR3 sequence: CASSPAREQFF. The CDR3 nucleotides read TGTGCCAGCTCACCGGCCAGAGAGCAGTTCTTC.

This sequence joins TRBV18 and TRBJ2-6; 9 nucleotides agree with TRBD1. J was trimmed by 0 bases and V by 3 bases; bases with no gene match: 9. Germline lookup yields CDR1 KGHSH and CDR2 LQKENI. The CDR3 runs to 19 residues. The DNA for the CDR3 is TGTGCCAGCTCACCCCCCCCCCGGACAGGGGCCTCTGGGGCCAACGTCCTGACTTTC. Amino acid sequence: CASSPPPRTGASGANVLTF.

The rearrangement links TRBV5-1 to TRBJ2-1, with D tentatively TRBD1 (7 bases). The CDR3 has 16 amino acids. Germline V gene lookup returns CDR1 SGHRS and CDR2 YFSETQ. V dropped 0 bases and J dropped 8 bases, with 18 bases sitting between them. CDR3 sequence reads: CASSLDGDRRGDEQFF. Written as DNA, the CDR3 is TGCGCCAGCAGCTTGGATGGGGACAGACGCGGGGATGAGCAGTTCTTC.

The DNA for the CDR3 is TGCGCCAGCAGCTTCCCTAGCGCAGATACGCAGTATTTT. It specifies CASSFPSADTQYF. The rearrangement links TRBV5-1 to TRBJ2-3, with D tentatively TRBD2 (6 bases). Deletions cut 2 bases from V and 4 bases from J, with 8 bases between. This CDR3 spans 13 amino acids. CDR1 is SGHRS, CDR2 YFSETQ, per germline.

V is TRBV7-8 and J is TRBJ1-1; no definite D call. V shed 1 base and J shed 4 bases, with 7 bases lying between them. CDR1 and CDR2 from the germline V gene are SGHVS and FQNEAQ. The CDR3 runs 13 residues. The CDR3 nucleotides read TGTGCCAGCAGCTTAGTGTGGCGCACTGAAGCTTTCTTT. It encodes CASSLVWRTEAFF.

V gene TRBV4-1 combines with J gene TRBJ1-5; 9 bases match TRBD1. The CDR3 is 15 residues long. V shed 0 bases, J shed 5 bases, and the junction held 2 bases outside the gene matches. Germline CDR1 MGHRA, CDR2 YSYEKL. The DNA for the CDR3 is TGCGCCAGCAGCCAAGAGGACAGGGGTCATCAGCCCCAGCATTTT. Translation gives CASSQEDRGHQPQHF.

In DNA, the CDR3 is TGCGCCAGCAGCACCGCTACAGGGGGGAACACTGAAGCTTTCTTT. The encoded protein is CASSTATGGNTEAFF. The rearrangement links TRBV5-1 to TRBJ1-1, with 8 bases matching TRBD1. The CDR3 is 15 amino acids. The V gene end was trimmed by 4 bases and the J gene end by 1 base; junction bases not matched to a gene: 6. The germline gives CDR1 SGHRS, CDR2 YFSETQ.

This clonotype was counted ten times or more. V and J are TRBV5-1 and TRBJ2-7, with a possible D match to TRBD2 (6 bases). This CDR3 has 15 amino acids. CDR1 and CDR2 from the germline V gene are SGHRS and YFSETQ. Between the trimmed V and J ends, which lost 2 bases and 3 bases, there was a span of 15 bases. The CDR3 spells CASSLTGAFLYEQYF. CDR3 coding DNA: TGCGCCAGCAGCTTAACGGGAGCCTTCCTCTACGAGCAGTACTTC.

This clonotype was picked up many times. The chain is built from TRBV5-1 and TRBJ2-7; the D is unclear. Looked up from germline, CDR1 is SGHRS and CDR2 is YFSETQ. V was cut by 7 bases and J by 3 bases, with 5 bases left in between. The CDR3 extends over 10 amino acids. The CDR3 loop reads CASEVYEQYF. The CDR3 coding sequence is TGCGCCAGCGAGGTCTACGAGCAGTACTTC.

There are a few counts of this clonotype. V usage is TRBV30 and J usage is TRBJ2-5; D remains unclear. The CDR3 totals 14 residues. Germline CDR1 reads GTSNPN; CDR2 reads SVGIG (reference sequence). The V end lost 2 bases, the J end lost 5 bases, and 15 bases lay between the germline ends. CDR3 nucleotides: TGTGCCTGGAGTCGAGCGAAGAGCTGGGAGACCCAGTACTTC. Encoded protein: CAWSRAKSWETQYF. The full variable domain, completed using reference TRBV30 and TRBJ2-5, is SQTIHQWPATLVQPVGSPLSLECTVEGTSNPNLYWYRQAAGRGLQLLFYSVGIGQISSEVPQNLSASRPQDRQFILSSKKLLLSDSGFYLCAWSRAKSWETQYFGPGTRLLVL.

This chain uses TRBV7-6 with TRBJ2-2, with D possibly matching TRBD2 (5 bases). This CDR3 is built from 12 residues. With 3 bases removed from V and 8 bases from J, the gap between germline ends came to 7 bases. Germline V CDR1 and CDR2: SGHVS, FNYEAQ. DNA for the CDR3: TGTGCCAGCAGCTTCCGAGGGGGGGAGCTGTTTTTT. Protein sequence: CASSFRGGELFF.